This T cell receptor (beta chain) was documented in a study of beta chain features in type 1 diabetes. General study results and limits: Any HLA type influence on TCRB rearrangement was left unresolved here. There were fewer insertions and more deletions at the VDJ junctions of type 1 diabetes patients. A potential PCR bias toward shorter templates would be equal in patient and control samples. In all four CD4+ subsets, TCRB CDR3 length was significantly, moderately reduced in type 1 diabetes.

This clone has more than one count but fewer than ten. Its specificity is not known. Investigators reverse transcribed all isolated RNA, so they sequenced expressed TCRB transcripts. Here immunoSEQ multiplex PCR was the method, and the copy in TCRdb shows in-frame clones only, minus some. Here the sample spans a few hundred thousand clones, over 8.5% being singletons. The CDR3 has 19 amino acids. V shed 5 bases, J shed 0 bases, and the junction held 12 bases outside the gene matches. Germline V lookup: CDR1 SGHVS, CDR2 FQNEAQ. The sequence derives from a man aged 25-40 years with type 1 diabetes. The sequencing input was central memory CD4+ T cells from blood. The chain joins TRBV7-8 to TRBJ2-6; 8 bases line up with TRBD1. The chain's CDR3 is CASSHYRTGFYSGANVLTF. In nucleotides, the CDR3 is TGTGCCAGCAGCCACTATCGGACAGGGTTTTACTCTGGGGCCAACGTCCTGACTTTC.